This TCR beta chain was identified during a study of shared clonotypes between healthy human individuals. V dropped 5 bases and J dropped 1; count of bases not matched to a gene: 3. The CDR3 covers 16 residues. CDR1 and CDR2 (germline): SGHTA, FQGTGA. Several immunoSEQ 96-well plates shared each subset's DNA, each plate a replicate. Sorted subsets were amplified in replicate PCRs using around 200 ng DNA, approximately 30,000 T cell genomes. Data came from immunoSEQ multiplex PCR; TCRdb stores just in-frame clones and leaves some out. The sample comprises 2 million to 3 million clones, under 95% of which are singletons, and approximately 0.35% rests with the top ten. Regarding this clone: What it recognizes is unknown.

Overall study findings and caveats: The sole specimen, blood, was sampled, and tissue repertoires likely differ. Lower generation probabilities were found for non-shared clonotypes than for those shared by all four donors.

The sample taken for sequencing was naive CD4+ T cells from PBMCs. Subset given: CD45RA+ positively selected. This TCR was sampled from a man younger than 30 in good health. Some clones in this sample may be carry-over from other donors' samples. The chain couples TRBV7-3 to TRBJ2-3, with 13 bases fitting TRBD2. CDR3 nucleotide sequence: TGTGCCAGCAGCCAGGGACTAGCGGGACGCACAGATACGCAGTATTTT. Translation gives CASSQGLAGRTDTQYF.